This T cell receptor (beta chain) emerged from a study of Ad26.COV2.S vaccination and SARS-CoV-2 variants. Study at large: The donor participated in the COV1001 trial, in its Ad26.COV2.S arm.

Treatment indicated: about 20 received Ad26.COV2.S at low or high dose, single or two shots; about 5 received placebo; per-sample allocation not given. Sampling occurred on day 63 after the first vaccine or placebo injection. An adult of 18-55 years in Boston served as donor. Ad26.COV2.S expressed prefusion-stabilized spike from the original Wuhan strain. Some clones are missing from TCRdb's copy, which holds only in-frame ones; the method was immunoSEQ multiplex PCR. The sample has around 350,000 clones; around 84% are singletons. V lost 10 bases, J lost 3 bases, and 12 bases stayed unmatched. The CDR3 consists of 15 residues. CDR1 is SGHNT and CDR2 is YENEEA in the germline V gene.

The sample in question was peripheral blood, obtained in a trial of Ad26.COV2.S vaccine versus placebo. This TCR came from a person between 18 and 59 years old who received the Ad26.COV2.S COVID-19 vaccine or a placebo. The rearrangement links TRBV11-3 to TRBJ2-1; 7 positions match TRBD2. This CDR3 reads CATAPAGSHYNEQFF. CDR3 in DNA: TGTGCCACCGCCCCAGCGGGATCCCACTACAATGAGCAGTTCTTC.